The 2 T cell receptor beta chains below come from one sample, sequenced in a study of shared clonotypes between healthy human individuals (TCRdb year 2020). Library generation was performed with the immunoSEQ multiplex PCR assay. In TCRdb, the immuneACCESS table is reduced to in-frame sequences with V and J assigned. These tables do not hold every clone; where another copy was compared, an unresolved V gene accounts for under half, and the others remain unexplained. Within this sample are approximately 2.3 million clones, with 85% to 95% of them counted one time only. Under 0.45% of the sample is in the top ten clones. The source material was naive CD4+ T cells from PBMCs. This specimen's cell subset or site label, interpreted: CD45RA+ positively selected. The source of these receptors is a man aged 18 to 30 in good health. Some clones in this sample may be carry-over from other donors' samples.

The V gene is TRBV7-6, the J gene TRBJ2-3, with 9 bases identical to TRBD2. The germline gives CDR1 SGHVS, CDR2 FNYEAQ. The CDR3 runs 15 residues. V was clipped by 5 bases and J by 5 bases; unmatched bases: 8. Here the CDR3 DNA reads TGTGCCAGCAGCCAGGGGGGACTAGCCGGAGATACGCAGTATTTT. It codes for CASSQGGLAGDTQYF. The full variable domain, its missing parts supplied by reference TRBV7-6 and TRBJ2-3, is GAGVSQSPRYKVTKRGQDVALRCDPISGHVSLYWYRQALGQGPEFLTYFNYEAQQDKSGLPNDRFSAERPEGSISTLTIQRTEQRDSAMYRCASSQGGLAGDTQYFGPGTRLTVL.

The chain links TRBV27 to TRBJ2-3; D is uncertain. The germline CDR1 and CDR2 sequences are MNHEY and SMNVEV (reference sequence). This CDR3 has 16 amino acids. Trimming stripped 2 bases from V and 0 bases from J, with 12 bases between. The CDR3, as DNA: TGTGCCAGCAGTTTACTCGGCCCCGCGAGCACAGATACGCAGTATTTT. It translates to CASSLLGPASTDTQYF.